The 8 T cell receptor beta chains below were found in one sample sequenced in a study of vaccination effects on CD4 cells after COVID-19. Antigen-specific CD4+ T cells were expanded (with viral peptide pools) by the ViraFEST assay ahead of sequencing. The authors isolated CD4+ T cells after around nine days of culture. According to PCR results, the person was infected with SARS-CoV-2 between March and December 2020. These receptors are not linked to any known antigen. Method: immunoSEQ multiplex PCR; TCRdb's copy keeps in-frame clones and lacks some. The sample contains about 45,000 clones, approximately 81% of which appear only once. The sequenced sample was CD4+ T cells from PBMCs cultured with a peptide pool, obtained before COVID-19 vaccination. All receptors come from a human donor who had a prior SARS-CoV-2 infection.

The V call is TRBV18, the J call TRBJ1-1; weak D call: TRBD1 (5 bases). The CDR3 is 15 residues long. V was pared by 3 bases and J by 3 bases, with 14 bases between. Germline V lookup: CDR1 KGHSH, CDR2 LQKENI. CDR3 sequence (DNA): TGTGCCAGCTCACCCAATGGCAGGGTTGACACTGAAGCTTTCTTT. Amino acids: CASSPNGRVDTEAFF.

The chain employs TRBV30 and TRBJ2-2, with TRBD2 matching 10 bases. V was pared by 1 base and J by 4 bases, with 9 bases of the junction left unmatched. Germline V CDR1 and CDR2: GTSNPN, SVGIG (reference sequence). The CDR3 totals 17 residues. The CDR3 loop is CAWSGRTSGDVTGELFF. CDR3 nucleotides: TGTGCCTGGAGTGGTCGGACTAGCGGAGACGTCACCGGGGAGCTGTTTTTT.

The gene calls are TRBV13 and TRBJ2-1; 10 bases align to TRBD2. The V gene end was trimmed by 4 bases and the J gene end by 5 bases; junction bases not matched to a gene: 8. CDR1 PRHDT and CDR2 FYEKMQ come from the germline V gene (reference sequence). This CDR3 has 16 amino acids. The CDR3 sequence: CASSSPSGRGHNEQFF. The CDR3 DNA follows: TGTGCCAGCAGCTCCCCAAGCGGGAGGGGACACAATGAGCAGTTCTTC.

The rearrangement uses TRBV19 and TRBJ2-7, with D perhaps matching TRBD2 (5 bases). The CDR3 spans 14 residues. The V and J ends lost 3 bases and 0 bases respectively, with 9 bases between them. Germline V CDR1 and CDR2: LNHDA, SQIVND (reference sequence). The CDR3 DNA reads as TGTGCCAGTAGTATTGAGCGGTTCTCCTACGAGCAGTACTTC. Protein: CASSIERFSYEQYF.

The chain recombines TRBV20-1 with TRBJ2-1; 7 bases fit TRBD2. Per germline, CDR1 DFQATT and CDR2 SNEGSKA (reference sequence). J gave up 2 bases and V 3 bases, and 10 bases lay outside the gene matches. There are 16 residues in the CDR3. The CDR3 here is CSASRFGGRAYNEQFF. Written as DNA, the CDR3 is TGCAGTGCTAGTCGATTTGGAGGGAGGGCCTACAATGAGCAGTTCTTC.

The chain carries TRBV7-3 and TRBJ2-3; D ambiguous. Deletions cut 4 bases from V and 3 bases from J, with 8 bases between. CDR1 is SGHTA and CDR2 is FQGTGA in the germline V gene. The CDR3 length is 13 residues. CDR3 nucleotides: TGTGCCAGCAGCTGGGCCGTGACAGATACGCAGTATTTT. Translating it yields CASSWAVTDTQYF.

The chain is built from TRBV4-2 and TRBJ2-7, with D tentatively TRBD1 (6 bases). CDR3 length: 13 amino acids. The V end lost 4 bases, the J end lost 5 bases, and 12 bases lay between the germline ends. Germline CDR1 and CDR2: LGHNA and YNFKEQ. In DNA, the CDR3 is TGTGCCAGCAGCCGGACCAGGGGTGACGAGCAGTACTTC. Its translation: CASSRTRGDEQYF.

The chain employs TRBV15 and TRBJ2-3; D tentatively fits TRBD1 or TRBD2 (5 bases each). The CDR3 contains 14 residues. CDR1 is LNHNV and CDR2 is YYDKDF in the germline V gene (reference sequence). With 1 base removed from V and 7 bases from J, the gap between germline ends came to 12 bases. The CDR3 DNA is TGTGCCACCAGCAGAGCCCGGGACCGGCATACGCAGTATTTT. It codes for CATSRARDRHTQYF.